These T cell receptor beta chains were read from a single sample in a study of T-cell reconstitution after alpha-beta-depleted transplantation in children. A single record per CDR3 protein comes from TCRdb applying MiXCR to the PCR reads. The sample yields 450,000 to 700,000 distinct CDR3 sequences, over 20% seen once. This specimen was PBMCs, taken before TCRalphabeta/CD19-depleted stem cell transplant. The receptor source for this set is a boy less than two years old with Wiskott-Aldrich syndrome, due to receive a stem cell transplant. The CDR3 runs from the conserved cysteine through the conserved F or W. A D gene is named only where the DNA matches it firmly. Some rows mark clone size as missing; the rest say once, few, many or name a class of expanded clone.

clone_size d_call j_call v_call cdr3_aa cdr3_nt
. . TRBJ2-3 TRBV19 CASSIGLPRGTDTQYF TGTGCCAGTAGTATTGGGCTTCCTCGGGGCACAGATACGCAGTATTTT
few TRBD2 TRBJ2-1 TRBV5-1 CASSLLAGINNEQFF TGCGCCAGCAGCTTACTAGCGGGAATCAACAATGAGCAGTTCTTC
. . TRBJ2-1 TRBV10-3 CAISAPENEQFF TGTGCCATCAGTGCCCCCGAGAATGAGCAGTTCTTC
few TRBD2 TRBJ2-3 TRBV7-9 CASSPPRLAGADTQYF TGTGCCAGCAGCCCCCCCCGTCTAGCGGGAGCAGATACGCAGTATTTT
few . TRBJ2-7 TRBV10-3 CAISDLGVTYEQYF TGTGCCATCAGTGACCTGGGGGTAACCTACGAGCAGTACTTC
. . TRBJ2-1 TRBV27 CASSLSFYNGQFF TGTGCCAGCAGTTTATCTTTTTACAATGGGCAGTTCTTC
few . TRBJ2-7 TRBV3-1 CASSQGRRTYEQYF TGTGCCAGCAGCCAAGGGCGCAGGACCTACGAGCAGTACTTC
. TRBD1 TRBJ2-1 TRBV28 CASTPLDRVDYEQFF TGTGCCAGCACCCCCTTGGACAGGGTGGACTATGAGCAGTTCTTC
. TRBD2 TRBJ2-1 TRBV10-3 CAISHSAGTSGRKSYNEQFF TGTGCCATCAGTCATAGCGCCGGGACTAGCGGGAGAAAATCCTACAATGAGCAGTTCTTC
. TRBD1 TRBJ2-1 TRBV6-5 CASSFPSGTGLDEQFF TGTGCCAGCAGTTTCCCTTCCGGGACAGGGTTGGATGAGCAGTTCTTC
few . TRBJ1-2 TRBV30 CAWSSNYGYTF TGTGCCTGGAGTTCAAACTATGGCTACACCTTC
. TRBD1 TRBJ2-7 TRBV6-5 CASSYGGTGAYEQYF TGTGCCAGCAGTTACGGCGGGACAGGGGCCTACGAGCAGTACTTC
. . TRBJ2-5 TRBV5-6 CASSLKDPGGETQYF TGTGCCAGCAGCCTCAAGGACCCGGGTGGAGAGACCCAGTACTTC
. . TRBJ2-2 TRBV21-1 CASSKDERNTGELFF TGTGCCAGCAGCAAAGATGAGAGGAACACCGGGGAGCTGTTTTTT
. . TRBJ2-1 TRBV10-2 CASRGRGALLNEQFF TGCGCCAGCCGCGGGCGGGGAGCCCTCCTGAATGAGCAGTTCTTC
. TRBD2 TRBJ2-1 TRBV7-9 CASSRLALSYNEQFF TGTGCCAGCAGCCGACTAGCGTTGTCCTACAATGAGCAGTTCTTC
many . TRBJ2-1 TRBV5-5 CASVGTLTYNEQFF TGTGCCAGCGTGGGGACTCTCACCTACAATGAGCAGTTCTTC
. . TRBJ1-2 TRBV30 CACDTLNYGYTF TGTGCCTGTGACACTCTCAACTATGGCTACACCTTC
. . TRBJ2-5 TRBV6-1 CASSLTPVGETQYF TGTGCCAGCAGCCTTACGCCGGTGGGGGAGACCCAGTACTTC
few TRBD1 TRBJ2-3 TRBV5-1 CASSLSGQGGTDTQYF TGCGCCAGCAGCTTGTCTGGACAGGGGGGTACGGATACGCAGTATTTT
. . TRBJ2-2 TRBV5-5 CASSVGPPGELFF TGTGCCAGCAGCGTGGGTCCCCCCGGGGAGCTGTTTTTT
few TRBD2 TRBJ2-2 TRBV12-3/TRBV12-4 CASSLRSGVNTGELFF TGTGCCAGCAGTTTGCGTAGCGGGGTGAACACCGGGGAGCTGTTTTTT
. . TRBJ2-1 TRBV18 CASSPISSGGGGEQFF TGTGCCAGCTCACCGATATCTAGCGGTGGAGGGGGTGAGCAGTTCTTC
few . TRBJ2-3 TRBV15 CATSRGGTNLPPDTQYF TGTGCCACCAGCAGAGGAGGGACGAACCTCCCTCCAGATACGCAGTATTTT
. . TRBJ2-2 TRBV7-6 CASSFIRGTNTGELFF TGTGCCAGCAGCTTTATTCGGGGCACGAACACCGGGGAGCTGTTTTTT
few . TRBJ2-3 TRBV18 CASSPNTLSTDTQYF TGTGCCAGCTCACCAAACACACTTAGCACAGATACGCAGTATTTT
. TRBD2 TRBJ2-1 TRBV12-3/TRBV12-4 CASSVLAGGYNEQFF TGTGCCAGCAGTGTACTAGCGGGAGGATACAATGAGCAGTTCTTC
. . TRBJ2-1 TRBV5-6 CASSFRGAGMYEQFF TGTGCCAGCAGCTTTAGGGGGGCCGGTATGTATGAGCAGTTCTTC
. . TRBJ2-7 TRBV30 CAWSAGFYEQYF TGTGCCTGGAGTGCGGGATTCTACGAGCAGTACTTC
. . TRBJ2-1 TRBV10-3 CAISADRIDEQFF TGTGCCATCAGTGCAGACAGGATAGATGAGCAGTTCTTC
few . TRBJ2-3 TRBV6-5 CASSYSQIEVTDTQYF TGTGCCAGCAGTTACTCCCAGATTGAGGTTACAGATACGCAGTATTTT
. TRBD2 TRBJ2-3 TRBV4-2 CASSRFRRTSGSSGTDTQYF TGTGCCAGCAGCCGTTTTCGGAGGACTAGCGGGAGTTCGGGCACAGATACGCAGTATTTT
few . TRBJ1-1 TRBV29-1 CSVVGPGTEAFF TGCAGCGTTGTTGGACCGGGGACTGAAGCTTTCTTT
. . TRBJ2-7 TRBV25-1 CASREPRYF TGTGCCAGCAGGGAACCGCGGTACTTC
. . TRBJ1-1 TRBV5-5 CASANPGSTEAFF TGTGCCAGCGCAAATCCGGGGAGCACTGAAGCTTTCTTT
few . TRBJ2-7 TRBV27 CASSRGGTYYHEQYF TGTGCCAGCAGCCGTGGGGGGACCTACTACCACGAGCAGTACTTC
few TRBD1 TRBJ2-6 TRBV5-1 CASSLTGVKNGNVLTF TGCGCCAGCAGCTTGACAGGGGTTAAGAATGGCAACGTCCTGACTTTC
. TRBD2 TRBJ2-1 TRBV9 CASSARLAGGPGNEQFF TGTGCCAGCAGCGCCCGGCTAGCGGGAGGGCCGGGTAATGAGCAGTTCTTC
few TRBD2 TRBJ2-7 TRBV20-1 CSANTGTSVYEQYF TGCAGTGCGAATACCGGGACTAGCGTCTACGAGCAGTACTTC
. TRBD2 TRBJ2-7 TRBV6-5 CASSYSTLAGRIVYEQYF TGTGCCAGCAGTTACTCGACACTAGCGGGACGTATCGTCTACGAGCAGTACTTC
once . TRBJ2-7 TRBV2 CASNSGTYEQYF TGTGCCAGCAATTCAGGGACCTACGAGCAGTACTTC
. . TRBJ2-7 TRBV12-3/TRBV12-4 CASSPNRGLSSYEQYF TGTGCCAGCAGCCCCAACAGGGGACTGAGCTCCTACGAGCAGTACTTC
few TRBD1 TRBJ2-1 TRBV5-1 CASSSDRVVYNEQFF TGCGCCAGCAGCTCCGACAGGGTTGTTTACAATGAGCAGTTCTTC
. . TRBJ1-1 TRBV12-3/TRBV12-4 CASSLVRDDGAFF TGTGCCAGCAGTTTAGTCCGGGACGACGGAGCTTTCTTT
. . TRBJ1-5 TRBV20-1 CSAIGGSYSNQPQHF TGCAGTGCTATTGGGGGCTCATATAGCAATCAGCCCCAGCATTTT
. TRBD2 TRBJ2-4 TRBV20-1 CSAPGLALAKNIQYF TGCAGTGCACCGGGACTAGCGTTGGCCAAAAACATTCAGTACTTC
few . TRBJ2-1 TRBV2 CASSASDEQFF TGTGCCAGCAGTGCTTCGGATGAGCAGTTCTTC
few . TRBJ1-5 TRBV28 CASSTLYRANQPQHF TGTGCCAGCAGTACCCTCTACAGGGCCAATCAGCCCCAGCATTTT
. TRBD1 TRBJ2-3 TRBV15 CATSRTRTGTGGRDTQYF TGTGCCACCAGCAGAACTCGAACCGGGACAGGGGGAAGGGATACGCAGTATTTT
. . TRBJ2-3 TRBV12-3/TRBV12-4 CASRSDSTDTQYF TGTGCCAGCAGGAGCGATAGCACAGATACGCAGTATTTT
. . TRBJ1-2 TRBV4-1 CASSQERAPYGYTF TGCGCCAGCAGCCAAGAGCGGGCCCCCTATGGCTACACCTTC
few . TRBJ2-6 TRBV12-3/TRBV12-4 CASSLAGVRANVLTF TGTGCCAGCAGTTTAGCTGGGGTAAGGGCCAACGTCCTGACTTTC
. . TRBJ1-3 TRBV10-3 CAISVQTGSAIYF TGTGCCATCAGTGTCCAGACGGGCTCGGCCATATATTTT